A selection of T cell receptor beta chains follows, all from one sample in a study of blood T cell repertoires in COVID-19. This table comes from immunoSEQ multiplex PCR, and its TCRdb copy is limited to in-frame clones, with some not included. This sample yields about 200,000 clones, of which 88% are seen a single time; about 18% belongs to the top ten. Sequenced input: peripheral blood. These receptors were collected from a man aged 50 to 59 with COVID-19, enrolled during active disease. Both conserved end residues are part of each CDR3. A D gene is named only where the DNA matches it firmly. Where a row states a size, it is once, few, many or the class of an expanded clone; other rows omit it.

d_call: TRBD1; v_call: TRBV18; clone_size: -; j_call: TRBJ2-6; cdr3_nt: TGTGCCAGCTCACCAAGACGGGGACAGTCAATCTCTGGGGCCAACGTCCTGACTTTC; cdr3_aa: CASSPRRGQSISGANVLTF
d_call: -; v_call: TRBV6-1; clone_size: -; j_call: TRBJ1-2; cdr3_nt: TGTGCCAGCAGTGAAGGCTGGACAGAGAACTATGGCTACACCTTC; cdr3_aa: CASSEGWTENYGYTF
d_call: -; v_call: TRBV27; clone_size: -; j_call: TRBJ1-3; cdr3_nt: TGTGCCAGCAGTTTAGGCACCCGTGGAAACACCATATATTTT; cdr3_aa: CASSLGTRGNTIYF
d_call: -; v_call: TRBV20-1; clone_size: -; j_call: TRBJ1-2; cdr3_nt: TGCATCGGTAGGGGGATTTTTGGCTACACCTTC; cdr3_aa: CIGRGIFGYTF
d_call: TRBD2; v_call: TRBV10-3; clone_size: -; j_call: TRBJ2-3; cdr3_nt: TGTGCCACCAAGCGGGAGGGCACAGATACGCAGTATTTT; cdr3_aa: CATKREGTDTQYF
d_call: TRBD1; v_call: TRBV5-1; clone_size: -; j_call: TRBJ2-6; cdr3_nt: TGCGCCAGCAGCTTGGGGGGACAGGGGGCCTCTGGGGCCAACGTCCTGACTTTC; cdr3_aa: CASSLGGQGASGANVLTF
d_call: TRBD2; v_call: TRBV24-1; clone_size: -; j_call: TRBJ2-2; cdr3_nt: TGTGCCACGGGCGGGGGAGCCCCGAACACCGGGGAGCTGTTTTTT; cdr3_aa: CATGGGAPNTGELFF
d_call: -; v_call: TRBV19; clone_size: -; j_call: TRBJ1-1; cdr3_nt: TGTGCCAGTACGAAACCCTTGAACAGGGCCCAGGGCACTGAAGCTTTCTTT; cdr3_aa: CASTKPLNRAQGTEAFF
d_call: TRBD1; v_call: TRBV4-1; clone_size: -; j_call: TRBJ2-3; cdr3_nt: TGCGCCAGCAGCCAACAACAGGGGTTGGGCACAGATACGCAGTATTTT; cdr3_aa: CASSQQQGLGTDTQYF
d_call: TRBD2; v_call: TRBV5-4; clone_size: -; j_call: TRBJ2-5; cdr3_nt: TGTGCCAGCAGCGAGGCTCCGGGACTAGCGGGGGTTGAGACCCAGTACTTC; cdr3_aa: CASSEAPGLAGVETQYF
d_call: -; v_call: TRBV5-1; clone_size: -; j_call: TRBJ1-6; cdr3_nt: TGCGCCAGCAGCCAAACACAGGCCGTCGGGAATTCACCCCTCCACTTT; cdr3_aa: CASSQTQAVGNSPLHF
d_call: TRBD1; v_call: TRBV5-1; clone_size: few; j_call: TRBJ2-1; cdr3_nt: TGCGCCAGCAGCTTGTGGGACAGGGGCCTAGAGCAGTTCTTC; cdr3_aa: CASSLWDRGLEQFF
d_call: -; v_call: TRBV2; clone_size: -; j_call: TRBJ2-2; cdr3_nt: TGTGCCAGCAGGGAAACAGGGGTTGGAGGGCCCTTGGCCGGGGAGCTGTTTTTT; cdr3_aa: CASRETGVGGPLAGELFF
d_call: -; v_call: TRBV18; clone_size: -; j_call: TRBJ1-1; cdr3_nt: TGTGCCAGCTCACCCGGGCTGTTGGGTGGGAGCGCTGAAGCTTTCTTT; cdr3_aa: CASSPGLLGGSAEAFF
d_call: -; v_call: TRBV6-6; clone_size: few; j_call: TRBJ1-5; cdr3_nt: TGTGCCAGCAGTTACTCCGGAGAGGATAGCAATCAGCCCCAGCATTTT; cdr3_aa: CASSYSGEDSNQPQHF
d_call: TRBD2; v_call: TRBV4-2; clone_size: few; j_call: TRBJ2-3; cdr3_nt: TGTGCCAGCAGCGGACTAGCGGTTACAGATACGCAGTATTTT; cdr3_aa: CASSGLAVTDTQYF
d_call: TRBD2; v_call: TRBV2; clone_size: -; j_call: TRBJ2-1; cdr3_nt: TGTGCCAGCAGGGGGACTAGCGGGAGAACGTCCTACAATGAGCAGTTCTTC; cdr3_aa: CASRGTSGRTSYNEQFF
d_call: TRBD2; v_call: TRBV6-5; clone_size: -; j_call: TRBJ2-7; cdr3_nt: TGTGCCAGCAGTTACTCGATAGCGGGAGTCGACGAGCAGTACTTC; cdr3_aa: CASSYSIAGVDEQYF
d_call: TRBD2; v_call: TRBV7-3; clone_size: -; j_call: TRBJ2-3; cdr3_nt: TGTGCCAGCAGCTTGATAGCGGGGAGCCCCACAGATACGCAGTATTTT; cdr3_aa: CASSLIAGSPTDTQYF
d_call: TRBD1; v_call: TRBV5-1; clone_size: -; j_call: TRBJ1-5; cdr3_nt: TGCGCCAGCAGTACAGGGGCCAATCAGCCCCAGCATTTT; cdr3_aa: CASSTGANQPQHF
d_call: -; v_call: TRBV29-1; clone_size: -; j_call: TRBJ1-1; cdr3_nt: TGCAGCGTTGAGGTAGGGGTAACTGAAGCTTTCTTT; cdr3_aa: CSVEVGVTEAFF
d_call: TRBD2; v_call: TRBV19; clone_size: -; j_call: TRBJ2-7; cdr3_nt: TGTGCCAGTAGTAGGGGACTAGCGGGCTACGAGCAGTACTTC; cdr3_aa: CASSRGLAGYEQYF
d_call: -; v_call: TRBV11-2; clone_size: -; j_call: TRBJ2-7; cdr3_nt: TGTGCCAGCAGCTTTGAGGGCCATAGCTCCTACGAGCAGTACTTC; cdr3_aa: CASSFEGHSSYEQYF
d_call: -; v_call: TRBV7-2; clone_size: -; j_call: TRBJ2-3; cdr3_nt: TGTGCCAGCAGCTTGGTCCAGAAAAGGCAGTATTTT; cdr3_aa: CASSLVQKRQYF
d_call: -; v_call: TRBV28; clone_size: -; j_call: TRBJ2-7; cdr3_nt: TGTGCCAGCAGTACACAGGGAGCGGCCTACGAGCAGTACTTC; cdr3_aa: CASSTQGAAYEQYF
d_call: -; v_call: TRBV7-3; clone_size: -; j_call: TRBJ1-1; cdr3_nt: TGTGCCAGCAGCTTAAACGACAGGAACACTGAAGCTTTCTTT; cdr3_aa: CASSLNDRNTEAFF
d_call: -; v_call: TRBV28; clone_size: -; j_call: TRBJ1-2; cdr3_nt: TGTGCCACCCAGTCCCAGGTTGACTATGGCTACACCTTC; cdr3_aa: CATQSQVDYGYTF
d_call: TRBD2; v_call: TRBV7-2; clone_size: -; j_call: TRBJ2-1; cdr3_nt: TGTGCCAGCAGCATTAGCGGGGGCGGTCACTACAATGAGCAGTTCTTC; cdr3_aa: CASSISGGGHYNEQFF
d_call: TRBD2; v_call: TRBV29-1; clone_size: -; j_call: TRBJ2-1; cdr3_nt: TGCAGCGTGGGGACTAGCGGGGCGTACAATGAGCAGTTCTTC; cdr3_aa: CSVGTSGAYNEQFF
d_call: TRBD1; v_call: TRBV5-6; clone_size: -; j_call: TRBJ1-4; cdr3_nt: TGTGCCAGCAGCCTGTGGGGACAGGGTGAAAAACTGTTTTTT; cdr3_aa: CASSLWGQGEKLFF
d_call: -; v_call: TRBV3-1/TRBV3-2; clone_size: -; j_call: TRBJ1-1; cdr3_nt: TGTGCCAGCAGCCAAGTATTTACAGGTGCAGCTTTCTTT; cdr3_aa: CASSQVFTGAAFF
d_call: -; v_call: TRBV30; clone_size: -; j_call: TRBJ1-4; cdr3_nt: TGTGCCTGGAGTCCCCCCACGACAAATGAAAAACTGTTTTTT; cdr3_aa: CAWSPPTTNEKLFF
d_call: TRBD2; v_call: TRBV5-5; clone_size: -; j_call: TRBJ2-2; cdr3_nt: TGTGCCAGCAGCCTTGGACTAGCGGGCAACACCGGGGAGCTGTTTTTT; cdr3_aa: CASSLGLAGNTGELFF
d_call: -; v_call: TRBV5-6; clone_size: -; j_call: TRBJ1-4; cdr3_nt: TGTGCCAGCAGCTCAACGCGACAGCGATCGACTGCAACTAATGAAAAACTGTTTTTT; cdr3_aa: CASSSTRQRSTATNEKLFF
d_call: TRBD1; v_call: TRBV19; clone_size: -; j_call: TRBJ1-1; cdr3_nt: TGTGCCAGTAACCGCCGGGGACAGTTTATGAACACTGAAGCTTTCTTT; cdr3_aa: CASNRRGQFMNTEAFF
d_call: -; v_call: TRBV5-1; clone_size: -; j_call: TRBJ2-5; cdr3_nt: TGCGCCAGCAGCTCACCCCGAGACAGGACCTCTCTGGAGACCCAGTACTTC; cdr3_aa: CASSSPRDRTSLETQYF
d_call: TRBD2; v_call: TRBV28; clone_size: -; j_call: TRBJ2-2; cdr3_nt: TGTGCCAGCAGTTGGGGCGGGGGGACGAACACCGGGGAGCTGTTTTTT; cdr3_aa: CASSWGGGTNTGELFF